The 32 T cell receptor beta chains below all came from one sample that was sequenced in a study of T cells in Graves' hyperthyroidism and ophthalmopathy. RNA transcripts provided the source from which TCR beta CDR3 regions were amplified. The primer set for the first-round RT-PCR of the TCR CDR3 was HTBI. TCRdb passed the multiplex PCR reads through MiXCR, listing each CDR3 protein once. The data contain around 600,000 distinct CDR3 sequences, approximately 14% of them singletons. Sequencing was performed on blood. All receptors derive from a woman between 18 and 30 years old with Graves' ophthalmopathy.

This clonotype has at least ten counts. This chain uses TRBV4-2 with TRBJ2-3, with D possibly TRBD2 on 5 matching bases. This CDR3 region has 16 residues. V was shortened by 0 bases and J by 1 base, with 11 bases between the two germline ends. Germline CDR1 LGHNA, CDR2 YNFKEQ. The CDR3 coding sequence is TGTGCCAGCAGCCAAGAAAGCCCTAGCCGCACAGATACGCAGTATTTT. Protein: CASSQESPSRTDTQYF.

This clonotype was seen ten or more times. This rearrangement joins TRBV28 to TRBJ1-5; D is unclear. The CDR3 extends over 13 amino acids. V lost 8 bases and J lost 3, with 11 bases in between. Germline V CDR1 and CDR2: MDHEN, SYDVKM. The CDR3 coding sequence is TGTGCCAGCGATGGACGGCTCAATCAGCCCCAGCATTTT. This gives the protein CASDGRLNQPQHF.

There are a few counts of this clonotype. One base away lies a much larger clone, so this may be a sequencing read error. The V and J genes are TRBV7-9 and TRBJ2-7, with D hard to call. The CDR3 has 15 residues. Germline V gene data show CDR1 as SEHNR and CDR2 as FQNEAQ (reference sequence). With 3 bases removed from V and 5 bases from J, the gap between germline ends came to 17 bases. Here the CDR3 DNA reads TGTGCCAGCAGCTTCGCTTTGGGCCAGTCCAACGAGCAGTACTTC. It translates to CASSFALGQSNEQYF.

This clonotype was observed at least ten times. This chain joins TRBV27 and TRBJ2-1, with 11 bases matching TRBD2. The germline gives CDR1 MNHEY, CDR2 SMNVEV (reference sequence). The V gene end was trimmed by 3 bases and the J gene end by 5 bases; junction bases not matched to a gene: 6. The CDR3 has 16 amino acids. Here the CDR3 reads CASSFPGLAGNNEQFF. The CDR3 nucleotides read TGTGCCAGCAGTTTCCCCGGACTAGCGGGTAACAATGAGCAGTTCTTC.

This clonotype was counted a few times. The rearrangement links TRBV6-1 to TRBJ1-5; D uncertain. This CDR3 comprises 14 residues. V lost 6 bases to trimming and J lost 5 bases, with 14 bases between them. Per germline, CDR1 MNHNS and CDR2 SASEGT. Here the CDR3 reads CASSPTTEDQPQHF. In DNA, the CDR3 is TGTGCCAGCAGCCCTACTACCGAAGATCAGCCCCAGCATTTT.

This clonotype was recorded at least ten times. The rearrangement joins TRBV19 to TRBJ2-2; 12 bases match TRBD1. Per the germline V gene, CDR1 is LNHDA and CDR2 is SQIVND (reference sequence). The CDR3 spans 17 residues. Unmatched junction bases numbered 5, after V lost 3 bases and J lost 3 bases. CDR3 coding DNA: TGTGCCAGTAGTATGTTGGGGGACAGGGGGCACACCGGGGAGCTGTTTTTT. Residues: CASSMLGDRGHTGELFF.

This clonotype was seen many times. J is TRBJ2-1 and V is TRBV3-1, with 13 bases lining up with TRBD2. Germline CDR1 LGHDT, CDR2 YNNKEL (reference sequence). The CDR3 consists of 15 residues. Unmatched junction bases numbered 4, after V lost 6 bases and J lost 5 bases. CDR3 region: CASRPGLAGDNEQFF. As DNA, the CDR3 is TGTGCCAGCAGGCCCGGACTAGCGGGAGACAATGAGCAGTTCTTC.

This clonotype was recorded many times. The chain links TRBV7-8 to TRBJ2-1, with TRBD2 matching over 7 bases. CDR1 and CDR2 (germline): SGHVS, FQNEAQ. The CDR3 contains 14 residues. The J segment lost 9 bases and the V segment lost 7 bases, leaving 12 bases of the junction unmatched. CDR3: CASTRPPREGEQFF. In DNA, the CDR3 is TGTGCCAGCACCCGGCCCCCCAGGGAGGGTGAGCAGTTCTTC.

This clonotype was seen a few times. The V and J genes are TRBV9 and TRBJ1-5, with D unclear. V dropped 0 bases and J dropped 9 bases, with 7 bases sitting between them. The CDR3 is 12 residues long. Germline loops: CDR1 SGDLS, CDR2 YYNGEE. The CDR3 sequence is CASSVDDGPQHF. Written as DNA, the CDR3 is TGTGCCAGCAGCGTAGACGATGGGCCCCAGCATTTT.

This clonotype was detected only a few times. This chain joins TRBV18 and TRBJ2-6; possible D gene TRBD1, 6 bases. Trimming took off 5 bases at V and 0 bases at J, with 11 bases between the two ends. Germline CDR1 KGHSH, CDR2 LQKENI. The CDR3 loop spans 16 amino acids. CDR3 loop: CASSTDRNSGANVLTF. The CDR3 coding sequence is TGTGCCAGCTCAACAGACAGGAACTCTGGGGCCAACGTCCTGACTTTC.

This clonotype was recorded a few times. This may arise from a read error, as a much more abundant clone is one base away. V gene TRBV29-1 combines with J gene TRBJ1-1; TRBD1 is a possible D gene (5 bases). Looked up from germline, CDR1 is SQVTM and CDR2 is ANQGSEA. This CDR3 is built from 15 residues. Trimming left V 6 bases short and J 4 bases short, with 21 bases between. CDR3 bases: TGCAGCGTCCGCCGAAACGCAGGGTCGACCACTGAAGCTTTCTTT. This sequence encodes CSVRRNAGSTTEAFF.

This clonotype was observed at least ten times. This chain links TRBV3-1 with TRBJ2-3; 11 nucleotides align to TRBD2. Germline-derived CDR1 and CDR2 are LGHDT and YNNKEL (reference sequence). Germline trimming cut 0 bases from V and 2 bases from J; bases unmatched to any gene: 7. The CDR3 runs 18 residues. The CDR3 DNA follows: TGTGCCAGCAGCCAAGACCTTCTAGCGGGAGGACACACAGATACGCAGTATTTT. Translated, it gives CASSQDLLAGGHTDTQYF.

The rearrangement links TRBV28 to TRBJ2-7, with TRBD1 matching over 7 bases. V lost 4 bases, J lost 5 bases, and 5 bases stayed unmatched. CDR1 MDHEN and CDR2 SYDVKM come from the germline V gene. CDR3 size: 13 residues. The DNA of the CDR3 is TGTGCCAGCAGTTCCCAACAGGGGAACGAGCAGTACTTC. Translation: CASSSQQGNEQYF.

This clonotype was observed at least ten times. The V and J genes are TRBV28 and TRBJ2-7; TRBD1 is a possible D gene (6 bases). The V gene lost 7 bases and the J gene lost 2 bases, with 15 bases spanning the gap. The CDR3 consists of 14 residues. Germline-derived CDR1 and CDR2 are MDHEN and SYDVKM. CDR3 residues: CASNSGVHTYEQYF. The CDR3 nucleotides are TGTGCCAGCAACTCAGGGGTCCACACCTACGAGCAGTACTTC.

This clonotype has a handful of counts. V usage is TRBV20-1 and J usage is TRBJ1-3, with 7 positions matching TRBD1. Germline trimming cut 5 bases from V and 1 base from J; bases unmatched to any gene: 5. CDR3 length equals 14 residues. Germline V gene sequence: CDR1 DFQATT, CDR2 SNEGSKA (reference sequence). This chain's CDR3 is CSAGGTVSGNTIYF. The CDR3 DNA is TGCAGTGCTGGCGGGACAGTTTCTGGAAACACCATATATTTT.

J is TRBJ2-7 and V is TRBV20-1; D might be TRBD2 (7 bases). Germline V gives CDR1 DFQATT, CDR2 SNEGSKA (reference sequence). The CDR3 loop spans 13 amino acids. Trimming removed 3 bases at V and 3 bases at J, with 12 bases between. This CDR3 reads CSARGGHNYEQYF. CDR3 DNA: TGCAGTGCTAGGGGGGGGCATAACTACGAGCAGTACTTC.

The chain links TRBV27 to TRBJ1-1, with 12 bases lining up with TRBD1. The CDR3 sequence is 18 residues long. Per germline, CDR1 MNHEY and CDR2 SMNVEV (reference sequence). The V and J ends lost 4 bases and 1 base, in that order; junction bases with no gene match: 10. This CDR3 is CASSSGTGGSWPNTEAFF. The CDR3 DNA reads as TGTGCCAGCAGTTCCGGGACAGGGGGCTCCTGGCCGAACACTGAAGCTTTCTTT.

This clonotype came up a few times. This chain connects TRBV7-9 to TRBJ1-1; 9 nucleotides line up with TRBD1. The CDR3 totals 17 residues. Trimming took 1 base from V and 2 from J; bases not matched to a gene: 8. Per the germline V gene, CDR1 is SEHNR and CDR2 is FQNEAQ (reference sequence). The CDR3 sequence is CASSLGHPGQGNTEAFF. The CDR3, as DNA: TGTGCCAGCAGCTTAGGACACCCGGGACAGGGAAACACTGAAGCTTTCTTT.

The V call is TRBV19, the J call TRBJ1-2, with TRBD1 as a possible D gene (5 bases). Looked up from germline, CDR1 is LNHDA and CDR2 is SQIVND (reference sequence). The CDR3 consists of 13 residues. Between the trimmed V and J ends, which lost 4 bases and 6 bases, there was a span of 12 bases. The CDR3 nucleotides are TGTGCCAGTAGTAAAGGGGTGAGGGATGGCTACACCTTC. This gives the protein CASSKGVRDGYTF. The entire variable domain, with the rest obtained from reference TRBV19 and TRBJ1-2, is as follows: DGGITQSPKYLFRKEGQNVTLSCEQNLNHDAMYWYRQDPGQGLRLIYYSQIVNDFQKGDIAEGYSVSREKKESFPLTVTSAQKNPTAFYLCASSKGVRDGYTFGSGTRLTVV.

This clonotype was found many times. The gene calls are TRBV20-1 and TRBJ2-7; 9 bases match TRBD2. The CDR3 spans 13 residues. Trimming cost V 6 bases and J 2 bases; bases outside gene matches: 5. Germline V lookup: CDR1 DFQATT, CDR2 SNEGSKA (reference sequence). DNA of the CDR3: TGCAGTGCCTTAGCGGGAGACCCCTACGAGCAGTACTTC. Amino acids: CSALAGDPYEQYF.

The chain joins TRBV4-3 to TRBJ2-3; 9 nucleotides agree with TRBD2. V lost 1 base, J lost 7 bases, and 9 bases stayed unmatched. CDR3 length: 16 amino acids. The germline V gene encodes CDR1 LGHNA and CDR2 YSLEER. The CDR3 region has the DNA TGCGCCAGCAGCCAAGCAATTGGGCTAGCGGGGCATACGCAGTATTTT. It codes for CASSQAIGLAGHTQYF.

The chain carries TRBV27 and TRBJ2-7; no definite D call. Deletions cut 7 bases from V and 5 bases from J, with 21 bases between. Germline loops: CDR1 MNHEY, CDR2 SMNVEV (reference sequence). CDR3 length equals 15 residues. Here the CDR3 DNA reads TGTGCCAGCACCCTGGGTGTAGGTCCGCTCCACGAGCAGTACTTC. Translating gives CASTLGVGPLHEQYF.

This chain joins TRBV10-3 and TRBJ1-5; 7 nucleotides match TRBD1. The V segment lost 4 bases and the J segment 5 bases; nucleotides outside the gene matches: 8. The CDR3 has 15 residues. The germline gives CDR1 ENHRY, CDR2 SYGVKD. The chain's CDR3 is CAISAQQGRDQPQHF. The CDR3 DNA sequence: TGTGCCATCAGTGCACAACAGGGGCGGGATCAGCCCCAGCATTTT.

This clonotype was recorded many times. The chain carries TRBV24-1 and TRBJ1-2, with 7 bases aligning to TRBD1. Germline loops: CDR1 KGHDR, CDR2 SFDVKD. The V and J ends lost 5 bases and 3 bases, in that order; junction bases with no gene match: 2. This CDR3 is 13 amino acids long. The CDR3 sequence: CATSVDRDYGYTF. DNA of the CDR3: TGTGCCACCAGTGTCGACAGGGACTATGGCTACACCTTC.

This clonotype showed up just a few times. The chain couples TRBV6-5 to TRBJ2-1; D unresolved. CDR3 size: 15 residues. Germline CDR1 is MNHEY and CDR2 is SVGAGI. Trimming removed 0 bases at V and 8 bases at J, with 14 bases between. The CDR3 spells CASSYSLVQGYEQFF. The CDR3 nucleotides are TGTGCCAGCAGTTACTCCCTAGTTCAAGGGTATGAGCAGTTCTTC.

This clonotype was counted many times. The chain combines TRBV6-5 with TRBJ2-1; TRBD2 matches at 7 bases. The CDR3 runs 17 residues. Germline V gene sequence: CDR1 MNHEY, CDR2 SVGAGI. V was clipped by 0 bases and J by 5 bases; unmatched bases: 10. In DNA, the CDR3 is TGTGCCAGCAGTTACTCGGGAGGCTCGGGACTACACAATGAGCAGTTCTTC. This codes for CASSYSGGSGLHNEQFF.

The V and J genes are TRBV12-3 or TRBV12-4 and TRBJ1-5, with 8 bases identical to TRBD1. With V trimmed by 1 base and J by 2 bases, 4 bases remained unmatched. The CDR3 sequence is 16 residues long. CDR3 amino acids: CASSLGTGFGNQPQHF. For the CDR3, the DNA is TGTGCCAGCAGTTTAGGGACAGGGTTTGGCAATCAGCCCCAGCATTTT.

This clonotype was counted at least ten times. The CDR3 DNA sequence: TGTGCCACCAGTGAAAACAGTGGGGGGAATGAGCAGTTCTTC. This codes for CATSENSGGNEQFF. The rearrangement uses TRBV24-1 and TRBJ2-1, with TRBD2 as a possible D gene (6 bases). Trimming left V 4 bases short and J 7 bases short, with 13 bases between. Germline V gene data show CDR1 as KGHDR and CDR2 as SFDVKD. The CDR3 length is 14 residues.

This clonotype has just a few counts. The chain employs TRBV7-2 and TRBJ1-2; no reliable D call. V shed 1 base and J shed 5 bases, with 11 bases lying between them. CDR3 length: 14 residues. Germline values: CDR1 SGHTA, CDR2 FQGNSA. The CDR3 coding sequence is TGTGCCAGCAGCTTAGAAGAGACGGTATATGGCTACACCTTC. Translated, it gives CASSLEETVYGYTF.

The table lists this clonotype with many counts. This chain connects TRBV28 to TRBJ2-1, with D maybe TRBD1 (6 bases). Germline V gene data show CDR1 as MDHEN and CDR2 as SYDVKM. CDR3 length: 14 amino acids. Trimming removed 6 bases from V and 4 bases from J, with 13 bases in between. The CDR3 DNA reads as TGTGCCAGCAGCCCCGGGACACTTTACAATGAGCAGTTCTTC. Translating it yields CASSPGTLYNEQFF.

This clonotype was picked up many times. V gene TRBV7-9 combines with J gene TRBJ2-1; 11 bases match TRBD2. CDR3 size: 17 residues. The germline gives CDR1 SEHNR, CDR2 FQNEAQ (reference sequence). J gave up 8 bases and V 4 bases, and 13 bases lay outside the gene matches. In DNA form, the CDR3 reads TGTGCCAGCAGCTCCCCGGGACTAGCGGAGAGGTTCGATGAGCAGTTCTTC. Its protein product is CASSSPGLAERFDEQFF.

The CDR3 DNA reads as TGTGCCAGCAGTGTTGGGTCCCTCTCCTACGAGCAGTACTTC. Its protein product is CASSVGSLSYEQYF. The chain is built from TRBV5-5 and TRBJ2-7; D gene ambiguous. Germline CDR1 reads SGHKS; CDR2 reads YYEKEE (reference sequence). CDR3 size: 14 residues. Deletions cut 5 bases from V and 0 bases from J, with 12 bases between. Full variable domain (missing parts from reference TRBV5-5 and TRBJ2-7): DAGVTQSPTHLIKTRGQQVTLRCSPISGHKSVSWYQQVLGQGPQFIFQYYEKEERGRGNFPDRFSARQFPNYSSELNVNALLLGDSALYLCASSVGSLSYEQYFGPGTRLTVT.